The rows below give T cell receptor beta chains drawn from one sample of a study of T-cell reconstitution after alpha-beta-depleted transplantation in children. From the PCR reads, TCRdb called clonotypes with MiXCR, one entry per CDR3 protein. The table includes about 500,000 distinct CDR3 sequences, about 30% detected once. The sequenced sample was PBMCs from the stem cell graft donor, obtained from the stem cell graft. Source of these receptors: a human donor who donated a stem cell graft to a child with aplastic anemia. Both conserved end residues are part of each CDR3.

CDR3 length,V gene,CDR3 protein
15,TRBV18,CASSLEGGVLEKLFF
14,TRBV20-1,CSAPTGTSRQGYTF
14,TRBV5-4,CASSSGRGSDTQYF
15,TRBV5-1,CASSFSGSVTDTQYF
15,TRBV28,CASSLYQSKNTEAFF
14,TRBV5-6,CASSFRQRYEKLFF
15,TRBV7-2,CASGKMGSANEKLFF
16,TRBV27,CASKGPRTAYNSPLHF
16,TRBV9,CASSGPKGGWNYGYTF
12,TRBV15,CATSSQNEKLFF
12,TRBV29-1,CSGTGMNTEAFF
15,TRBV5-1,CASSLGTGSNQPQHF
15,TRBV12-3/TRBV12-4,CASSPGLAGPSGQFF
12,TRBV7-2,CASSAGLYGYTF
16,TRBV20-1,CSARDLQGARGNTIYF
20,TRBV21-1,CASSKGAVGSIGWQVQPQHF
17,TRBV5-4,CASSRALRNSNTGELFF
16,TRBV20-1,CSARPTTGVFSYEQYF
19,TRBV11-2,CASSSNRGGALIGANVLTF
15,TRBV7-8,CASSLGSGKKNEQFF
14,TRBV7-2,CASSLGWSNEKLFF
15,TRBV12-3/TRBV12-4,CASSDAHTENTEAFF
14,TRBV12-3/TRBV12-4,CASSLPRGSGELFF
13,TRBV27,CASSFKDYYGYTF
14,TRBV6-5,CASSYTQGDYGYTF
16,TRBV20-1,CSARDHNPGDPDEQYF
15,TRBV10-3,CAIREGSHSNQPQHF
11,TRBV20-1,CSASIRNEQFF
13,TRBV12-3/TRBV12-4,CASSFGRDNEQFF
15,TRBV7-8,CASSLQGQSNQPQHF
14,TRBV20-1,CSARPPAGVYEQYF
16,TRBV5-5,CASSWTRDRGIGELFF
14,TRBV12-3/TRBV12-4,CASRPQVSNYGYTF
15,TRBV19,CASRWGVGDNSPLHF
17,TRBV3-1,CATSRTSGVANTGELFF
13,TRBV20-1,CSARTSGENEQFF
15,TRBV7-9,CASSLYSGSTGELFF
13,TRBV7-3,CASSFDGRDTQYF
20,TRBV10-3,CAIRRRETGTSGRDADTQYF
13,TRBV25-1,CASSDPLSYEQYF
19,TRBV9,CASSDGLAGFRELNNEQFF
14,TRBV19,CASSIGLPTVEAFF
15,TRBV6-1,CASRAVSSYRTEAFF
14,TRBV19,CASSPWTGQETQYF
14,TRBV29-1,CSAQHASAYNEQFF
14,TRBV20-1,CSAKRAGSQETQYF